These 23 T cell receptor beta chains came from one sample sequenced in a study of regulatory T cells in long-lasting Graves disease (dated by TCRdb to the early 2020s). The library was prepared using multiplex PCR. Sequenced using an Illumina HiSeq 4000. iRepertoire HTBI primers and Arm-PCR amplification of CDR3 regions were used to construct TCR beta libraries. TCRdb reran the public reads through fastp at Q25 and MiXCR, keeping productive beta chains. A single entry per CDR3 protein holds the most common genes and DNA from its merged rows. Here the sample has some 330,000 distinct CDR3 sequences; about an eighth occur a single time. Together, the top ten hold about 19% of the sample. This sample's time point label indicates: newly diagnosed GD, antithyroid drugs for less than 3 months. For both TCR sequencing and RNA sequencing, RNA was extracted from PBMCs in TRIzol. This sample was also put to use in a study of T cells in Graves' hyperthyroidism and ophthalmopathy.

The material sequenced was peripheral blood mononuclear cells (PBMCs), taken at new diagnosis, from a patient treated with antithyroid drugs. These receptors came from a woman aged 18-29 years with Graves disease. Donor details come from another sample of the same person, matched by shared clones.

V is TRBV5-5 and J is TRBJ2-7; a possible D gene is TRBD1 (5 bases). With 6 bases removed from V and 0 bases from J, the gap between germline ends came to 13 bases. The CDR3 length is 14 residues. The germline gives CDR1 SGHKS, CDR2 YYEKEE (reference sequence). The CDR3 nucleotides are TGTGCCAGCATCGCGACAGCGAGCTCCTACGAGCAGTACTTC. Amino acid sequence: CASIATASSYEQYF.

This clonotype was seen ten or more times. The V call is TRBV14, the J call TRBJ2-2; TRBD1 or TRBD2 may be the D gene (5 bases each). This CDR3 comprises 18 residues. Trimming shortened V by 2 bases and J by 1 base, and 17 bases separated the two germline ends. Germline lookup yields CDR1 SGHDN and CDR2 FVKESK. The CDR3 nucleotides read TGTGCCAGCAGCCAACGTCGAGACGGGGCAGGGAACACCGGGGAGCTGTTTTTT. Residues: CASSQRRDGAGNTGELFF.

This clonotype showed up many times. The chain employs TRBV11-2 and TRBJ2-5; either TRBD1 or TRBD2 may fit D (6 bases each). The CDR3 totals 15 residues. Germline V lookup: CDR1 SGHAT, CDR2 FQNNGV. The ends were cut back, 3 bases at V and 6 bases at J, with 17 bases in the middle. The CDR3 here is CASSLGIVGGQTQYF. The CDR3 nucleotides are TGTGCCAGCAGCTTGGGAATAGTAGGGGGGCAGACCCAGTACTTC.

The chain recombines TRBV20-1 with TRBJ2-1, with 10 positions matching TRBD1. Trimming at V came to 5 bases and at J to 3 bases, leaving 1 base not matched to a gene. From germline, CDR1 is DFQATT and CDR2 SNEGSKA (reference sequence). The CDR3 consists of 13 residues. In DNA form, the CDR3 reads TGCAGTGCTCGGGACAGGGGCTACAATGAGCAGTTCTTC. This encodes CSARDRGYNEQFF.

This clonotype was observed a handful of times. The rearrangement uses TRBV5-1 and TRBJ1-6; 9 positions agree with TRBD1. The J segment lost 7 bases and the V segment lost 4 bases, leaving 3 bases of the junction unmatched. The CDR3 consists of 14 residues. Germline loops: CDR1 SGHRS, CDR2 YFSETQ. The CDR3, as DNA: TGCGCCAGCAGCGCAGGACAGGGGAATTCACCCCTCCACTTT. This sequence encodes CASSAGQGNSPLHF.

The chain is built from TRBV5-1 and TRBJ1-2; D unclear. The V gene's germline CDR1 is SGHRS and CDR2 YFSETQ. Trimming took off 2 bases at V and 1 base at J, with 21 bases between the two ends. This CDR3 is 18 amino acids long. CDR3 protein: CASSFSTSPDRFNYGYTF. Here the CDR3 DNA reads TGCGCCAGCAGCTTTTCCACCAGCCCGGATAGATTTAACTATGGCTACACCTTC.

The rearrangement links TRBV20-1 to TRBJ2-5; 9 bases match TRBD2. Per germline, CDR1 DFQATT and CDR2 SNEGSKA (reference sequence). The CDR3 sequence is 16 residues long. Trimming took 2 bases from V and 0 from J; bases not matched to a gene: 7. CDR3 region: CSARSPSGVYQETQYF. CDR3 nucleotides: TGCAGTGCTAGATCTCCTAGCGGGGTCTACCAAGAGACCCAGTACTTC.

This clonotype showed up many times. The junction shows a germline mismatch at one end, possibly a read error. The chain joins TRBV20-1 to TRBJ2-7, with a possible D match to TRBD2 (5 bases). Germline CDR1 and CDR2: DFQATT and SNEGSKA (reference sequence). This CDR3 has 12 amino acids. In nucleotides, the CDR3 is TGCGGACTTTCTATGCGGTCCTACGGGCAGTACTTC. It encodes CGLSMRSYGQYF.

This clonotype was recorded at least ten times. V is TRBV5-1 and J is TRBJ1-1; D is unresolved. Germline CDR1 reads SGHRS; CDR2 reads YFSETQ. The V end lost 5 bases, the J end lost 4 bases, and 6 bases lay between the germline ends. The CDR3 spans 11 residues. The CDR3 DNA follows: TGCGCCAGCAGGTTGAGCACTGAAGCTTTCTTT. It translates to CASRLSTEAFF.

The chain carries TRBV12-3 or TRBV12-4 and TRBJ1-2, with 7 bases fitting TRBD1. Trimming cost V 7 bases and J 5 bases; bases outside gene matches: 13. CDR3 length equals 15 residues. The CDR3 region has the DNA TGTGCCAGCACCTCCCCCCGACAGGGTTTATATGGCTACACCTTC. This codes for CASTSPRQGLYGYTF.

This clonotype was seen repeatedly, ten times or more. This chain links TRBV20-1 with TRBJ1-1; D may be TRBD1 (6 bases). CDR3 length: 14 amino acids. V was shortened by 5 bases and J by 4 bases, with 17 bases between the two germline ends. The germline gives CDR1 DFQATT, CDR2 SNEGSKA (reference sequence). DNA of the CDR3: TGCAGTGCTCTAGGGGGGGGCGGGGGCACTGAAGCTTTCTTT. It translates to CSALGGGGGTEAFF.

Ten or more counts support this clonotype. The CDR3 region has the DNA TGTGCCAGCAGTCCCGACCCTGCGGAGACTAATGAAAAACTGTTTTTT. It yields the protein CASSPDPAETNEKLFF. V gene TRBV7-9 combines with J gene TRBJ1-4; D unclear. The CDR3 consists of 16 residues. Trimming cost V 6 bases and J 2 bases, with 16 bases left between them. From germline, CDR1 is SEHNR and CDR2 FQNEAQ (reference sequence).

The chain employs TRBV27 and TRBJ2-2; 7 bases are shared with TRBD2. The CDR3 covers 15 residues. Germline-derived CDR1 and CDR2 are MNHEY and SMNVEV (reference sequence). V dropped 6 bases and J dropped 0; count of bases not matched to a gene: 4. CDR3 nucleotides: TGTGCCAGCAGAAGCGGGGCCGCGAACACCGGGGAGCTGTTTTTT. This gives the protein CASRSGAANTGELFF.

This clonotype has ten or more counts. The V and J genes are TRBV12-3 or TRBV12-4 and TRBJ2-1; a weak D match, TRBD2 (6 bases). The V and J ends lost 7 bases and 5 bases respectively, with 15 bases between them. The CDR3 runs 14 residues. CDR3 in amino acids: CASTLGGRNNEQFF. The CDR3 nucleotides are TGTGCCAGCACCCTCGGAGGGCGAAACAATGAGCAGTTCTTC.

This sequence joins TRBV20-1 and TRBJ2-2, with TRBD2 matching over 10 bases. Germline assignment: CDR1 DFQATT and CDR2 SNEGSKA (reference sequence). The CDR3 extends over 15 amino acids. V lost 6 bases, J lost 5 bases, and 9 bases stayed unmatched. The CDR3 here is CSAPLAGVWTGELFF. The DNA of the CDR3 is TGCAGTGCCCCCCTAGCGGGAGTTTGGACCGGGGAGCTGTTTTTT.

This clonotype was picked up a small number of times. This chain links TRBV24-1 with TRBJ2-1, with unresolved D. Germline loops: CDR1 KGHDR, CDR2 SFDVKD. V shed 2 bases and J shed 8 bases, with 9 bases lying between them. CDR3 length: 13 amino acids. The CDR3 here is CATSDSSWDEQFF. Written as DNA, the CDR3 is TGTGCCACCAGTGATTCCTCGTGGGATGAGCAGTTCTTC.

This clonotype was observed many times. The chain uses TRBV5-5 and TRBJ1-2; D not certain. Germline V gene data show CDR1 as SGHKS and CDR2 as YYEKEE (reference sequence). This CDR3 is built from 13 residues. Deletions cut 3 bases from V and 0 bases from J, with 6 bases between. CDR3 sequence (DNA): TGTGCCAGCAGCTCGGACCCTAACTATGGCTACACCTTC. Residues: CASSSDPNYGYTF.

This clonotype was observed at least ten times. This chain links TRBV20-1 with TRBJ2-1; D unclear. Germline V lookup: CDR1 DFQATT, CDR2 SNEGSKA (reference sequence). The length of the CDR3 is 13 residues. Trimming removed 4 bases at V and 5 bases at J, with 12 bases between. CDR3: CSAILSTNNEQFF. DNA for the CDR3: TGCAGTGCTATCTTGAGCACCAACAATGAGCAGTTCTTC.

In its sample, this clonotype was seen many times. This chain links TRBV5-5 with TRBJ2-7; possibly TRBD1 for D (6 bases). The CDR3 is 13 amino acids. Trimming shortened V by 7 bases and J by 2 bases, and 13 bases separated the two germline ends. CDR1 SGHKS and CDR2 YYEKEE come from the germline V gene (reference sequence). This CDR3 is CASLDREAYEQYF. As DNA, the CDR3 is TGTGCCAGCCTGGACAGAGAAGCCTACGAGCAGTACTTC.

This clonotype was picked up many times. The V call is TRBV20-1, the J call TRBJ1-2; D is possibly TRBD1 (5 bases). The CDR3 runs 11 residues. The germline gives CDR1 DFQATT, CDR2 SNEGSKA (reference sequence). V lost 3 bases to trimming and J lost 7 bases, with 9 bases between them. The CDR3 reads CSARTRGGYTF. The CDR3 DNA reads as TGCAGTGCTAGGACGAGGGGTGGCTACACCTTC.

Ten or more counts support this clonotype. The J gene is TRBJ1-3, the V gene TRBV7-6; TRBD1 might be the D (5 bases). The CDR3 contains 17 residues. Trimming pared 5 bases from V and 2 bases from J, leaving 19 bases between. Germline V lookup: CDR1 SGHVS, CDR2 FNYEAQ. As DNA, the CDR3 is TGTGCCAGCAGCCCCCTCTTAGGGGCCAGGACTGGAAACACCATATATTTT. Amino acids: CASSPLLGARTGNTIYF.

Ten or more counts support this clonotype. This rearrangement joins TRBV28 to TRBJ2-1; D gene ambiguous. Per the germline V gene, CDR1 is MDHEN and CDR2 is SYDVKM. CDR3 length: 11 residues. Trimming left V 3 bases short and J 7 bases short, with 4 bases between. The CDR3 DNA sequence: TGTGCCAGCAGTTTTGCGAATGAGCAGTTCTTC. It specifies CASSFANEQFF.

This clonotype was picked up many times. The CDR3 reads CASGPGGNSPLHF. The DNA of the CDR3 is TGTGCTAGTGGTCCGGGGGGTAATTCACCCCTCCACTTT. The V gene is TRBV12-5, the J gene TRBJ1-6; tentative D call: TRBD1 (5 bases). The V end lost 5 bases, the J end lost 6 bases, and 8 bases lay between the germline ends. The CDR3 sequence is 13 residues long. The V gene's germline CDR1 is LGHNT and CDR2 FRNRAP. Combining the CDR3 with reference TRBV12-5 and TRBJ1-6 gives the whole variable domain DARVTQTPRHKVTEMGQEVTMRCQPILGHNTVFWYRQTMMQGLELLAYFRNRAPLDDSGMPKDRFSAEMPDATLATLKIQPSEPRDSAVYFCASGPGGNSPLHFGNGTRLTVT.